This T cell receptor (beta chain) comes out of a study of OX40 agonist ivuxolimab in advanced cancers. This clone was seen only once. TCRdb keeps only in-frame clones here, not all; method: immunoSEQ multiplex PCR. The top ten hold roughly 13% of the sample, which has about 81,000 clones, about 93% seen once. With 8 bases removed from V and 6 bases from J, the gap between germline ends came to 22 bases. This CDR3 is 15 amino acids long. Germline V gene sequence: CDR1 LNHDA, CDR2 SQIVND (reference sequence). Material: CD4+ or CD8+ T cells sorted from blood, obtained in a trial of the OX40 agonist ivuxolimab. The chain combines TRBV19 with TRBJ1-2; TRBD1 is a possible D gene (6 bases). This receptor was obtained from an adult with an advanced solid tumor such as melanoma, head and neck, liver or kidney cancer. Here the CDR3 DNA reads TGTGCCAGTCTACCGGGACACTACGCCTCGGATGGCTACACCTTC. Translated, it gives CASLPGHYASDGYTF.